One and the same sample provided the 2 T cell receptor beta chains below, sequenced in a study of preoperative IRX-2 immunotherapy in early breast cancer. The data were produced by immunoSEQ multiplex PCR, yet TCRdb's version contains in-frame clones alone and is incomplete. This sample has just over 25,000 clones, with approximately 78% found just once. Treatment meaning: preoperative locoregional IRX-2 cytokine immunotherapy. This specimen consisted of lymph node tissue, obtained after IRX-2 immunotherapy. The origin of the receptors is a human donor with breast cancer.

The chain joins TRBV16 to TRBJ2-4; 10 bases align to TRBD1. Germline trimming cut 4 bases from V and 0 bases from J; bases unmatched to any gene: 3. The germline V gene has CDR1 KGHSY and CDR2 FQNENV. This CDR3 region has 16 residues. The CDR3: CASSPTGGPAKNIQYF. CDR3 nucleotides: TGTGCCAGCAGCCCGACAGGGGGCCCAGCCAAAAACATTCAGTACTTC.

The rearrangement links TRBV6-8 to TRBJ1-1; D might be TRBD1 (6 bases). Per the germline V gene, CDR1 is MNHGY and CDR2 is SAAAGT. Trimming left V 6 bases short and J 4 bases short, with 15 bases between. The CDR3 sequence is 14 residues long. Written as DNA, the CDR3 is TGTGCCAGCAGCCCTTACAGGGAGGCCACTGAAGCTTTCTTT. Its protein product is CASSPYREATEAFF.